The next 28 T cell receptor beta chains were all read from a single sample in a study of cytomegalovirus exposure and HLA in healthy donors. It was with 60 Vbeta and 13 Jbeta primers that the PCR ran. Using immunoSEQ multiplex PCR, the repertoire was profiled, and TCRdb retains in-frame clones only, with some absent. Found here are 150,000 to 200,000 clones, 75% to 90% of them singletons; the top ten hold roughly 1.9%. The sample consisted of PBMCs. The receptors were gathered from a woman younger than 30 in good health and CMV-seronegative.

The CDR3 reads CASSPSKGPGETQYF. CDR3 DNA sequence: TGTGCCAGCAGTCCATCGAAGGGGCCTGGGGAGACCCAGTACTTC. The rearrangement uses TRBV28 and TRBJ2-5; D possibly corresponds to TRBD1 (5 bases). The germline CDR1 and CDR2 sequences are MDHEN and SYDVKM. CDR3 length: 15 amino acids. Trimming took off 5 bases at V and 5 bases at J, with 18 bases between the two ends.

The chain couples TRBV2 to TRBJ1-5; 7 positions agree with TRBD1. V lost 6 bases and J lost 4; bases outside the gene matches: 3. Per germline, CDR1 SNHLY and CDR2 FYNNEI. CDR3 length: 13 residues. The CDR3, as DNA: TGTGCCAGCAGGGGACAGCCAAATCAGCCCCAGCATTTT. Protein sequence: CASRGQPNQPQHF.

The chain carries TRBV27 and TRBJ2-1, with TRBD2 matching over 10 bases. J gave up 5 bases and V 5 bases, and 6 bases lay outside the gene matches. The CDR3 consists of 15 residues. Germline V gene data show CDR1 as MNHEY and CDR2 as SMNVEV (reference sequence). CDR3 in amino acids: CASSEPTSGNNEQFF. The DNA of the CDR3 is TGTGCCAGCAGTGAGCCAACTAGCGGGAACAATGAGCAGTTCTTC.

The chain is built from TRBV23-1 and TRBJ2-7; D is perhaps TRBD1 (7 bases). TRBV23-1 is noted as an ORF with a role that remains uncertain. The CDR3 has 15 amino acids. Trimming pared 6 bases from V and 4 bases from J, leaving 19 bases between. CDR3: CASSRRGQKFYEQYF. The DNA for the CDR3 is TGCGCCAGCAGCCGGCGGGGACAGAAGTTTTACGAGCAGTACTTC.

The chain employs TRBV28 and TRBJ2-3; 9 bases are shared with TRBD2. CDR1 is MDHEN, CDR2 SYDVKM, per germline. The V gene end was trimmed by 1 base and the J gene end by 1 base; junction bases not matched to a gene: 15. The CDR3 is 20 amino acids. CDR3 coding DNA: TGTGCCAGCAGTTTATTGCGGCTAGCGGGGACTCGATATCGCACAGATACGCAGTATTTT. This sequence encodes CASSLLRLAGTRYRTDTQYF.

This rearrangement joins TRBV6-5 to TRBJ2-5, with 7 bases matching TRBD1. The assigned J gene may be wrong: the sequence end matches TRBJ2-7 better. The CDR3 is 15 residues long. Looked up from germline, CDR1 is MNHEY and CDR2 is SVGAGI. CDR3: CASSSNRGSSYEQYF. The CDR3 region has the DNA TGTGCCAGCAGTTCCAACAGGGGTAGCTCCTACGAGCAGTACTTC.

This chain uses TRBV11-1 with TRBJ1-2, with D unclear. In germline, CDR1 is SGHAT, CDR2 FQDESV (reference sequence). CDR3 length: 14 residues. Trimming shortened V by 5 bases and J by 8 bases, and 18 bases separated the two germline ends. CDR3 sequence: CASSMSAGSSGYTF. CDR3 DNA: TGTGCCAGCAGCATGAGCGCGGGGTCGAGCGGCTACACCTTC. The whole variable domain, remainder taken from reference TRBV11-1 and TRBJ1-2, is EAEVAQSPRYKITEKSQAVAFWCDPISGHATLYWYRQILGQGPELLVQFQDESVVDDSQLPKDRFSAERLKGVDSTLKIQPAELGDSAMYLCASSMSAGSSGYTFGSGTRLTVV.

The chain recombines TRBV5-1 with TRBJ1-1, with D possibly being TRBD1 (5 bases). Looked up from germline, CDR1 is SGHRS and CDR2 is YFSETQ. The V and J ends lost 5 bases and 3 bases respectively, with 14 bases between them. The CDR3 totals 14 residues. The CDR3 loop is CASRKGIGDTEAFF. The CDR3, as DNA: TGCGCCAGCAGGAAGGGGATCGGCGACACTGAAGCTTTCTTT.

The rearrangement joins TRBV27 to TRBJ2-1; 9 nucleotides agree with TRBD1. Germline lookup yields CDR1 MNHEY and CDR2 SMNVEV (reference sequence). The V gene end was trimmed by 6 bases and the J gene end by 6 bases; junction bases not matched to a gene: 6. The CDR3 runs to 14 residues. The CDR3 nucleotides are TGTGCCAGCAGCCTGGACAGGGGTGGCAATGAGCAGTTCTTC. Translation: CASSLDRGGNEQFF.

Turning to this clone: An end of the junction differs from the germline gene, which may be a read error. This rearrangement joins TRBV7-8 to TRBJ2-5; D may be TRBD2 (6 bases). CDR3 size: 14 residues. Germline CDR1 is SGHVS and CDR2 is FQNEAQ. The CDR3 here is CASSLAEYRLDGDF. CDR3 coding DNA: TGTGCCAGCAGCTTAGCGGAGTATAGACTAGATGGAGACTTC.

This chain joins TRBV7-3 and TRBJ2-7, with D maybe TRBD1 (6 bases). The CDR3 covers 14 residues. The germline CDR1 and CDR2 sequences are SGHTA and FQGTGA. With 5 bases removed from V and 3 bases from J, the gap between germline ends came to 14 bases. CDR3 amino acids: CASSPRTELYEQYF. Written as DNA, the CDR3 is TGTGCCAGCAGCCCGAGGACAGAGCTCTACGAGCAGTACTTC. Supplemented by reference TRBV7-3 and TRBJ2-7, the full variable domain reads GAGVSQTPSNKVTEKGKYVELRCDPISGHTALYWYRQSLGQGPEFLIYFQGTGAADDSGLPNDRFFAVRPEGSVSTLKIQRTERGDSAVYLCASSPRTELYEQYFGPGTRLTVT.

The chain carries TRBV27 and TRBJ2-1, with a weak D call TRBD2 (6 bases). The germline V and J ends were trimmed by 7 bases and 6 bases, with 25 bases remaining between them. The CDR3 spans 17 residues. CDR1 and CDR2 (germline): MNHEY, SMNVEV (reference sequence). The CDR3 sequence is CASNTMGGNPGGNEQFF. The CDR3 DNA reads TGTGCCAGCAATACTATGGGGGGAAACCCCGGGGGCAATGAGCAGTTCTTC.

The CDR3 region has the DNA TGTGCTAGTGGTTTGGCGACAGATACGCAGTATTTT. Amino acid sequence: CASGLATDTQYF. V usage is TRBV12-5 and J usage is TRBJ2-3, with unresolved D. V was trimmed by 1 base and J by 3 bases, leaving 2 bases between them. The germline V gene encodes CDR1 LGHNT and CDR2 FRNRAP. This CDR3 region has 12 residues.

The gene calls are TRBV28 and TRBJ1-2; 10 bases are shared with TRBD1. CDR3 length: 16 amino acids. Losses at the gene ends were 4 bases for V and 8 bases for J; bases not matched to a gene: 13. The germline V gene encodes CDR1 MDHEN and CDR2 SYDVKM. CDR3 residues: CASSSHSGTGVGGYTF. CDR3 bases: TGTGCCAGCAGTTCCCATTCCGGGACAGGGGTAGGAGGCTACACCTTC.

This chain joins TRBV4-1 and TRBJ1-2, with D maybe TRBD1 (5 bases). The germline V and J ends were trimmed by 4 bases and 1 base, with 13 bases remaining between them. There are 15 residues in the CDR3. Germline V CDR1 and CDR2: MGHRA, YSYEKL. The CDR3 region is CASSLLLQGNYGYTF. DNA for the CDR3: TGCGCCAGCAGCCTCCTCCTTCAGGGTAACTATGGCTACACCTTC.

V usage is TRBV30 and J usage is TRBJ2-3; D possibly corresponds to TRBD2 (6 bases). The CDR3 is made up of 14 amino acids. Germline V gene lookup returns CDR1 GTSNPN and CDR2 SVGIG (reference sequence). Trimming cost V 5 bases and J 0 bases, with 12 bases left between them. CDR3 nucleotide sequence: TGTGCCTGGGTCCCGACTAGTAGCACAGATACGCAGTATTTT. Protein product: CAWVPTSSTDTQYF.

This clone was counted a single time. The J gene is TRBJ1-2, the V gene TRBV2; D may be TRBD1 (5 bases). The CDR3 is 14 residues long. Germline V gene sequence: CDR1 SNHLY, CDR2 FYNNEI. The V and J ends lost 4 bases and 5 bases respectively, with 14 bases between them. The CDR3 sequence is CASSVAGARYGYTF. The DNA of the CDR3 is TGTGCCAGCAGTGTAGCTGGGGCGAGGTATGGCTACACCTTC.

The chain has TRBV19 and TRBJ1-4; D is uncertain. Looked up from germline, CDR1 is LNHDA and CDR2 is SQIVND (reference sequence). The length of the CDR3 is 16 residues. V lost 1 base and J 0 bases, leaving 9 bases between the germline ends. CDR3 DNA: TGTGCCAGTAGTATAGGTCTGGCGGCAACTAATGAAAAACTGTTTTTT. It is translated as CASSIGLAATNEKLFF.

V is TRBV5-1 and J is TRBJ1-1; tentative D call: TRBD1 (5 bases). Germline V gives CDR1 SGHRS, CDR2 YFSETQ. V was trimmed by 4 bases and J by 11 bases, leaving 24 bases between them. The CDR3 spans 15 residues. The CDR3 loop is CASSVGFGHKQAAFF. The CDR3 DNA sequence: TGCGCCAGCAGCGTGGGGTTCGGTCACAAACAGGCGGCTTTCTTT.

This clone was recorded a few times. This chain uses TRBV5-1 with TRBJ1-4; perhaps TRBD1 as D (6 bases). With 6 bases removed from V and 7 bases from J, the gap between germline ends came to 16 bases. Germline values: CDR1 SGHRS, CDR2 YFSETQ. This CDR3 region has 14 residues. CDR3 nucleotide sequence: TGCGCCAGCACTCCCGGGGACACTTTTGAAAAACTGTTTTTT. This gives the protein CASTPGDTFEKLFF.

The rearrangement joins TRBV19 to TRBJ2-3; a possible D gene is TRBD2 (7 bases). CDR1 LNHDA and CDR2 SQIVND come from the germline V gene (reference sequence). Between the trimmed V and J ends, which lost 6 bases and 1 base, there was a span of 17 bases. The CDR3 runs to 16 residues. This CDR3 is CASRTGGAFGTDTQYF. The CDR3 nucleotides are TGTGCCAGTAGAACGGGGGGCGCGTTTGGCACAGATACGCAGTATTTT.

The gene calls are TRBV4-1 and TRBJ2-3; 12 nucleotides align to TRBD2. With V trimmed by 4 bases and J by 6 bases, 5 bases remained unmatched. CDR1 and CDR2 (germline): MGHRA, YSYEKL. The CDR3 is 15 residues long. In DNA, the CDR3 is TGCGCCAGCAGCCCGCTAGCGGGGGGGCCTGATACGCAGTATTTT. Translated: CASSPLAGGPDTQYF.

The rearrangement joins TRBV5-8 to TRBJ2-1; D is ambiguous. The germline CDR1 and CDR2 sequences are SGHTS and YDEGEE. The CDR3 runs 15 residues. V shed 0 bases and J shed 0 bases, with 7 bases lying between them. CDR3 residues: CASSLDRGSYNEQFF. The DNA of the CDR3 is TGTGCCAGCAGCTTGGATCGCGGCTCCTACAATGAGCAGTTCTTC. Supplemented by reference TRBV5-8 and TRBJ2-1, the full variable domain reads EAGVTQSPTHLIKTRGQQATLRCSPISGHTSVYWYQQALGLGLQFLLWYDEGEERNRGNFPPRFSGRQFPNYSSELNVNALELEDSALYLCASSLDRGSYNEQFFGPGTRLTVL.

This sequence joins TRBV7-3 and TRBJ2-3; tentatively, D is TRBD2 (6 bases). Germline CDR1 SGHTA, CDR2 FQGTGA. This CDR3 has 14 amino acids. V was shortened by 5 bases and J by 3 bases, with 12 bases between the two germline ends. This CDR3 reads CASSPHSGTDTQYF. As DNA, the CDR3 is TGTGCCAGCAGCCCACATAGCGGTACAGATACGCAGTATTTT. The variable domain in full, with the rest retrieved from reference TRBV7-3 and TRBJ2-3, is GAGVSQTPSNKVTEKGKYVELRCDPISGHTALYWYRQSLGQGPEFLIYFQGTGAADDSGLPNDRFFAVRPEGSVSTLKIQRTERGDSAVYLCASSPHSGTDTQYFGPGTRLTVL.

This clone showed up just once. Because the CDR3's place on the DNA is in doubt, the DNA is left out and the CDR3 is given as listed by TCRdb. The chain uses TRBV7-2 and TRBJ2-2; TRBD2 was called by the table and not checked on the DNA. From germline, CDR1 is SGHTA and CDR2 FQGNSA. The CDR3 comprises 18 residues, both ends counted. CDR3 in amino acids: CASSSSQRGGLRAGELFF.

This chain joins TRBV28 and TRBJ2-7; no definite D call. Looked up from germline, CDR1 is MDHEN and CDR2 is SYDVKM. The CDR3 is made up of 14 amino acids. V gave up 3 bases and J gave up 1 base, with 10 bases separating them. This chain's CDR3 is CASSFAGSSYEQYF. The CDR3 nucleotides read TGTGCCAGCAGTTTCGCCGGGTCATCCTACGAGCAGTACTTC.

V usage is TRBV28 and J usage is TRBJ2-1; D gene unclear. Per the germline V gene, CDR1 is MDHEN and CDR2 is SYDVKM. CDR3 size: 13 residues. Between the trimmed V and J ends, which lost 5 bases and 8 bases, there was a span of 13 bases. The CDR3 loop is CASSPPRPHEQFF. CDR3 coding DNA: TGTGCCAGCAGTCCCCCCAGGCCCCATGAGCAGTTCTTC. Using reference TRBV28 and TRBJ2-1 for the parts outside the CDR3, the full variable domain is DVKVTQSSRYLVKRTGEKVFLECVQDMDHENMFWYRQDPGLGLRLIYFSYDVKMKEKGDIPEGYSVSREKKERFSLILESASTNQTSMYLCASSPPRPHEQFFGPGTRLTVL.

CDR3 DNA sequence: TGTGCCAGTAGTATTCGTCGGGACAGGGTAGGCAGTGAAGCTTTCTTT. Protein sequence: CASSIRRDRVGSEAFF. J is TRBJ1-1 and V is TRBV19; 9 nucleotides align to TRBD1. Trimming cost V 3 bases and J 7 bases; bases outside gene matches: 12. Germline loops: CDR1 LNHDA, CDR2 SQIVND (reference sequence). This CDR3 is 16 amino acids long.